These 4 T cell receptor beta chains share one sample of origin, sequenced in a study of T cells in Graves' hyperthyroidism and ophthalmopathy. The CDR3 regions of TCR beta were amplified from RNA transcripts. Primed by the HTBI set, a first-round RT-PCR was run on the TCR CDR3. In TCRdb, the multiplex PCR reads were re-called with MiXCR into one record per CDR3 protein. The sample lists about 200,000 distinct CDR3 sequences; about 16% were seen once. The specimen was blood. The receptors here all came from a man between 40 and 49 years old with Graves' hyperthyroidism.

This sequence joins TRBV30 and TRBJ2-1, with unresolved D. Trimming stripped 4 bases from V and 7 bases from J, with 8 bases between. CDR1 GTSNPN and CDR2 SVGIG come from the germline V gene (reference sequence). The CDR3 is 11 amino acids. DNA for the CDR3: TGTGCCTGGACCCCATATAATGAGCAGTTCTTC. Translated, it gives CAWTPYNEQFF.

A remark on this clonotype: Its ends do not fully match the called genes, so a read error is possible. V usage is TRBV3-1 and J usage is TRBJ2-7, with TRBD1 matching over 8 bases. The CDR3 is 14 residues long. Germline V CDR1 and CDR2: LGHDT, YNNKEL (reference sequence). In DNA, the CDR3 is TGTGCCAGCAGCCATTGGGACAGGTCCTACGGGCAGTACTTC. Its protein is CASSHWDRSYGQYF.

This clonotype was observed at least ten times. V and J are TRBV10-3 and TRBJ2-1; D is possibly TRBD2 (5 bases). Trimming shortened V by 0 bases and J by 0 bases, and 18 bases separated the two germline ends. CDR3 length: 19 residues. Per germline, CDR1 ENHRY and CDR2 SYGVKD. CDR3 in DNA: TGTGCCATCAGTGAGTCGACGTCGGGGAAGAAGAGCTCCTACAATGAGCAGTTCTTC. Its protein is CAISESTSGKKSSYNEQFF.

Comments on this clonotype: With a much larger clone just one base away, this may be a read error. The CDR3 DNA is TGTGCCAGCAGCCCGCAGGGGGGATTGAGTGGAAAACTGTTTTTT. Encoded protein: CASSPQGGLSGKLFF. This chain links TRBV7-2 with TRBJ1-4; TRBD1 agrees at 7 bases. This CDR3 is built from 15 residues. V lost 5 bases to trimming and J lost 10 bases; unmatched junction nucleotides: 13. CDR1 SGHTA and CDR2 FQGNSA come from the germline V gene.